Following are 5 T cell receptor beta chains from one sample sequenced in a study of Ad26.COV2.S vaccination and SARS-CoV-2 variants. Generated by immunoSEQ multiplex PCR, the TCRdb table keeps only in-frame clones and is missing some. The sample contains roughly 100,000 clones, less than 85% of which appear only once. Sample: peripheral blood, taken after recovery from COVID-19. The receptors here all came from a human donor who had recovered from COVID-19.

The V and J genes are TRBV6-5 and TRBJ2-7; D not certain. V lost 6 bases and J 3 bases, leaving 15 bases between the germline ends. Germline V CDR1 and CDR2: MNHEY, SVGAGI. CDR3 size: 14 residues. CDR3 protein: CASRPTEGVYEQYF. CDR3 nucleotides: TGTGCCAGCAGACCTACCGAAGGAGTCTACGAGCAGTACTTC.

The rearrangement uses TRBV9 and TRBJ2-3; possible D gene TRBD1, 5 bases. With 0 bases removed from V and 2 bases from J, the gap between germline ends came to 10 bases. CDR3 size: 15 residues. Per the germline V gene, CDR1 is SGDLS and CDR2 is YYNGEE. CDR3 region: CASSVVKGDTDTQYF. In DNA, the CDR3 is TGTGCCAGCAGCGTAGTGAAAGGGGACACAGATACGCAGTATTTT.

The V and J genes are TRBV28 and TRBJ1-3; TRBD1 agrees at 9 bases. CDR1 is MDHEN, CDR2 SYDVKM, per germline. The CDR3 is made up of 18 amino acids. Unmatched junction bases numbered 8, after V lost 2 bases and J lost 0 bases. The CDR3 coding sequence is TGTGCCAGCAGTTTAAGTCGGGGGACAGGGATCTCTGGAAACACCATATATTTT. Translating it yields CASSLSRGTGISGNTIYF. The variable domain in full, with the rest retrieved from reference TRBV28 and TRBJ1-3, is DVKVTQSSRYLVKRTGEKVFLECVQDMDHENMFWYRQDPGLGLRLIYFSYDVKMKEKGDIPEGYSVSREKKERFSLILESASTNQTSMYLCASSLSRGTGISGNTIYFGEGSWLTVV.

This clone is a singleton in its sample. The gene calls are TRBV6-2 or TRBV6-3 and TRBJ1-2, with a weak D call TRBD1 (5 bases). V lost 2 bases to trimming and J lost 4 bases, with 17 bases between them. CDR3 size: 16 residues. CDR1 MNHEY and CDR2 SVGEGT come from the germline V gene. In nucleotides, the CDR3 is TGTGCCAGCAGTTACGACCGGACCCCTGGGGGCTATGGCTACACCTTC. The encoded protein is CASSYDRTPGGYGYTF.

The rearrangement joins TRBV7-3 to TRBJ2-1; a possible D gene is TRBD1 (5 bases). Germline V CDR1 and CDR2: SGHTA, FQGTGA. V lost 5 bases, J lost 8 bases, and 16 bases lay in between. The CDR3 covers 14 residues. CDR3 nucleotides: TGTGCCAGCAGCCCCCAGGGCATTTCCCATGAGCAGTTCTTC. This translates into CASSPQGISHEQFF.